This is a list of T cell receptor beta chains from one sample in a study of CD4 T cells in relation to SARS-CoV-2 and coronaviruses. Sequencing used immunoSEQ multiplex PCR; TCRdb keeps in-frame clones, though not all of them. The sample lists 35,000 to 40,000 clones, more than 65% seen once, with 3.5% to 5% in the top ten. These receptors have no known antigen. The sample taken for sequencing was naive CD4+ T cells from PBMCs, cultured in vitro. The receptors stem from an adult with COVID-19. Both conserved end residues are part of each CDR3. Fields, in order: clone size, V gene, J gene, D gene, CDR3 protein, CDR3 DNA. The D gene is left open where the match is weak. The size of a clone is reported for some rows only, either as once, few or many, or as a class for expanded clones.

size: NA
V: TRBV2
J: TRBJ1-5
D: NA
CDR3: CASSGGGGNQPQHF
DNA: TGTGCCAGCAGTGGTGGGGGGGGTAATCAGCCCCAGCATTTT

size: NA
V: TRBV15
J: TRBJ2-5
D: NA
CDR3: CATSRVGPPGDQETQYF
DNA: TGTGCCACCAGCAGAGTAGGGCCTCCGGGGGATCAAGAGACCCAGTACTTC

size: NA
V: TRBV2
J: TRBJ2-5
D: NA
CDR3: CASSPPPDRKETQYF
DNA: TGTGCCAGCAGTCCACCCCCCGACAGGAAGGAGACCCAGTACTTC

size: NA
V: TRBV7-9
J: TRBJ1-5
D: NA
CDR3: CASSLGGRNSNQPQHF
DNA: TGTGCCAGCAGCTTAGGGGGCCGTAATAGCAATCAGCCCCAGCATTTT

size: few
V: TRBV9
J: TRBJ2-2
D: NA
CDR3: CASSRANTGELFF
DNA: TGTGCCAGCAGCCGGGCGAACACCGGGGAGCTGTTTTTT

size: NA
V: TRBV30
J: TRBJ2-3
D: NA
CDR3: CAWSPWADSKDTQYF
DNA: TGTGCCTGGAGCCCCTGGGCAGATTCAAAAGATACGCAGTATTTT

size: NA
V: TRBV6-5
J: TRBJ1-5
D: TRBD1
CDR3: CASRTNRGANQPQHF
DNA: TGTGCCAGCAGGACTAACAGGGGAGCCAATCAGCCCCAGCATTTT

size: NA
V: TRBV30
J: TRBJ1-2
D: NA
CDR3: CAWRWGGRDGYTF
DNA: TGTGCCTGGAGGTGGGGGGGGCGTGATGGCTACACCTTC

size: NA
V: TRBV3-1/TRBV3-2
J: TRBJ2-3
D: NA
CDR3: CASSSGGDRTDTQYF
DNA: TGTGCCAGCAGTTCTGGGGGCGACCGCACAGATACGCAGTATTTT

size: NA
V: TRBV7-6
J: TRBJ1-1
D: NA
CDR3: CASSLSAGLSWAFF
DNA: TGTGCCAGCAGCTTATCCGCAGGGCTGAGTTGGGCTTTCTTT

size: NA
V: TRBV28
J: TRBJ2-7
D: NA
CDR3: CASSPQGMRDVEQYF
DNA: TGTGCCAGCAGTCCACAGGGAATGAGGGATGTGGAGCAGTACTTC

size: NA
V: TRBV5-1
J: TRBJ2-2
D: TRBD1
CDR3: CASSWDRVGTGELFF
DNA: TGCGCCAGCAGCTGGGACAGAGTCGGCACCGGGGAGCTGTTTTTT

size: NA
V: TRBV9
J: TRBJ2-5
D: NA
CDR3: CASSPEASTGQETQYF
DNA: TGTGCCAGCAGCCCCGAGGCTAGCACAGGGCAAGAGACCCAGTACTTC

size: NA
V: TRBV7-2
J: TRBJ1-3
D: NA
CDR3: CASSLGTSGNTIYF
DNA: TGTGCCAGCAGTTTGGGGACCAGTGGAAACACCATATATTTT

size: NA
V: TRBV27
J: TRBJ2-5
D: TRBD1
CDR3: CASSLGATGGETQYF
DNA: TGTGCCAGCAGTTTAGGCGCGACAGGGGGAGAGACCCAGTACTTC

size: NA
V: TRBV6-6
J: TRBJ1-2
D: NA
CDR3: CASSKRPGPFDGYTF
DNA: TGTGCCAGCAGTAAACGCCCGGGACCATTCGATGGCTACACCTTC

size: NA
V: TRBV28
J: TRBJ2-1
D: NA
CDR3: CASSLRGIPYNNEQFF
DNA: TGTGCCAGCAGTTTACGTGGAATACCATACAACAATGAGCAGTTCTTC

size: NA
V: TRBV9
J: TRBJ2-7
D: NA
CDR3: CASSRGAGRVGYEQYF
DNA: TGTGCCAGCAGTCGGGGGGCGGGTAGGGTGGGCTACGAGCAGTACTTC

size: NA
V: TRBV28
J: TRBJ2-7
D: NA
CDR3: CASRTKPWEQYF
DNA: TGTGCCAGCAGGACTAAACCGTGGGAGCAGTACTTC

size: NA
V: TRBV4-1
J: TRBJ2-1
D: NA
CDR3: CASSQVTGEQFF
DNA: TGCGCCAGCAGCCAAGTAACGGGTGAGCAGTTCTTC

size: NA
V: TRBV11-2
J: TRBJ2-1
D: NA
CDR3: CASSPRTALRNEQFF
DNA: TGTGCCAGCAGCCCCAGGACAGCCCTTAGGAATGAGCAGTTCTTC

size: once
V: TRBV7-9
J: TRBJ2-1
D: NA
CDR3: CASSGDVDYYNEWQFF
DNA: TGTGCCAGCAGCGGGGATGTGGACTACTACAATGAGTGGCAGTTCTTC

size: NA
V: TRBV7-9
J: TRBJ2-3
D: TRBD2
CDR3: CASSLAASGTLDTQYF
DNA: TGTGCCAGCAGCTTAGCCGCTAGCGGAACCTTGGATACGCAGTATTTT

size: NA
V: TRBV10-3
J: TRBJ1-1
D: TRBD1
CDR3: CATSDRGQENTEAFF
DNA: TGTGCCACCTCGGACAGGGGGCAAGAGAACACTGAAGCTTTCTTT

size: NA
V: TRBV11-2
J: TRBJ2-1
D: TRBD2
CDR3: CASRSLAGGPSNEQFF
DNA: TGTGCCAGCAGATCCCTAGCGGGAGGGCCGAGCAATGAGCAGTTCTTC

size: NA
V: TRBV28
J: TRBJ1-2
D: TRBD1
CDR3: CATEEQGDGYTF
DNA: TGTGCCACCGAAGAGCAGGGGGATGGCTACACCTTC

size: NA
V: TRBV28
J: TRBJ2-3
D: NA
CDR3: CASKGAATDTQYF
DNA: TGTGCCAGCAAGGGTGCTGCCACAGATACGCAGTATTTT

size: NA
V: TRBV4-1
J: TRBJ2-5
D: NA
CDR3: CASSPSTSERLAQYF
DNA: TGCGCCAGCAGCCCGAGTACAAGTGAGAGATTGGCCCAGTACTTC

size: NA
V: TRBV18
J: TRBJ2-5
D: NA
CDR3: CASSPQAETQYF
DNA: TGTGCCAGCTCACCGCAAGCTGAGACCCAGTACTTC

size: NA
V: TRBV19
J: TRBJ2-1
D: TRBD1
CDR3: CASSITDRGMDEQFF
DNA: TGTGCCAGTAGTATAACGGACAGGGGTATGGATGAGCAGTTCTTC

size: NA
V: TRBV7-2
J: TRBJ1-5
D: NA
CDR3: CASSLEGTSHGQPQHF
DNA: TGTGCCAGCAGCTTAGAGGGTACGTCACATGGTCAGCCCCAGCATTTT

size: NA
V: TRBV13
J: TRBJ2-7
D: NA
CDR3: CASSLGIAGQSYEQYF
DNA: TGTGCCAGCAGCTTAGGGATAGCGGGACAGAGCTACGAGCAGTACTTC

size: NA
V: TRBV30
J: TRBJ1-1
D: NA
CDR3: CAWKMGSTEAFF
DNA: TGTGCCTGGAAAATGGGTTCTACTGAAGCTTTCTTT

size: few
V: TRBV11-3
J: TRBJ2-1
D: NA
CDR3: CASSLTAGSLRRFF
DNA: TGTGCCAGCAGCCTAACTGCGGGGAGTCTTCGCAGGTTCTTC

size: NA
V: TRBV18
J: TRBJ2-5
D: TRBD2
CDR3: CASSPTTQGGGKETQYF
DNA: TGTGCCAGCTCACCAACCACCCAAGGCGGGGGGAAAGAGACCCAGTACTTC

size: NA
V: TRBV3-1/TRBV3-2
J: TRBJ1-2
D: TRBD1
CDR3: CASSLATGGYYGYTF
DNA: TGTGCCAGCAGCCTTGCGACAGGGGGCTACTATGGCTACACCTTC

size: NA
V: TRBV5-1
J: TRBJ2-3
D: NA
CDR3: CASSLVGTSQVADTQYF
DNA: TGCGCCAGCAGCTTGGTAGGAACGAGCCAAGTAGCAGATACGCAGTATTTT

size: NA
V: TRBV13
J: TRBJ1-4
D: NA
CDR3: CASSLLGWGGGNEKLFF
DNA: TGTGCCAGCAGCTTACTCGGGTGGGGAGGAGGTAATGAAAAACTGTTTTTT

size: NA
V: TRBV11-2
J: TRBJ2-5
D: NA
CDR3: CASSPTDDQTQYF
DNA: TGTGCCAGCAGCCCGACGGACGATCAGACCCAGTACTTC

size: NA
V: TRBV7-3
J: TRBJ2-7
D: NA
CDR3: CASSLGAGPSSYEQYF
DNA: TGTGCCAGCAGCTTGGGGGCAGGACCCTCATCCTACGAGCAGTACTTC

size: few
V: TRBV28
J: TRBJ2-1
D: TRBD2
CDR3: CASRRPGLAVSSYNEQFF
DNA: TGTGCCAGCAGACGACCGGGACTAGCGGTTAGCTCCTACAATGAGCAGTTCTTC

size: NA
V: TRBV6-5
J: TRBJ1-2
D: NA
CDR3: CASSYLPGQGYGYTF
DNA: TGTGCCAGCAGTTACCTTCCGGGGCAGGGCTATGGCTACACCTTC

size: NA
V: TRBV2
J: TRBJ2-6
D: NA
CDR3: CASRTAMANVLTF
DNA: TGTGCCAGCAGGACCGCAATGGCCAACGTCCTGACTTTC

size: NA
V: TRBV3-1/TRBV3-2
J: TRBJ2-2
D: TRBD2
CDR3: CASSPRSGRAGTGELFF
DNA: TGTGCCAGCAGTCCGAGAAGCGGGAGGGCCGGCACCGGGGAGCTGTTTTTT

size: few
V: TRBV7-9
J: TRBJ2-7
D: TRBD2
CDR3: CASTRLAGAIPYEQYF
DNA: TGTGCCAGCACCAGGTTGGCGGGAGCGATCCCCTACGAGCAGTACTTC

size: NA
V: TRBV5-4
J: TRBJ2-7
D: TRBD1
CDR3: CASSLVDRVGEQYF
DNA: TGTGCCAGCAGCTTGGTGGACAGGGTCGGCGAGCAGTACTTC

size: few
V: TRBV7-2
J: TRBJ2-7
D: TRBD2
CDR3: CASSPSGASYEQYF
DNA: TGTGCCAGCAGCCCTAGCGGGGCTTCCTACGAGCAGTACTTC

size: NA
V: TRBV21-1
J: TRBJ1-6
D: NA
CDR3: CASSQGTGGGSPLHF
DNA: TGTGCCAGCAGCCAGGGCACAGGGGGCGGTTCACCCCTCCACTTT

size: once
V: TRBV6-5
J: TRBJ2-2
D: NA
CDR3: CATLWVGGELFF
DNA: TGTGCCACCCTCTGGGTGGGGGGGGAGCTGTTTTTT

size: NA
V: TRBV3-1/TRBV3-2
J: TRBJ2-3
D: TRBD2
CDR3: CASSQDLSGRSTDTQYF
DNA: TGTGCCAGCAGCCAAGATCTTAGCGGGAGGAGCACAGATACGCAGTATTTT

size: few
V: TRBV30
J: TRBJ1-2
D: TRBD1
CDR3: CAWSVSRGYGYTF
DNA: TGTGCCTGGAGTGTATCCAGGGGGTATGGCTACACCTTC

size: NA
V: TRBV15
J: TRBJ2-7
D: TRBD1
CDR3: CATSRGGTAYEQYF
DNA: TGTGCCACCAGCAGAGGAGGGACAGCCTACGAGCAGTACTTC

size: NA
V: TRBV5-1
J: TRBJ2-2
D: TRBD1
CDR3: CASSFRQGDTGELFF
DNA: TGCGCCAGCAGCTTCAGACAGGGGGACACCGGGGAGCTGTTTTTT

size: NA
V: TRBV2
J: TRBJ2-3
D: NA
CDR3: CASKISDPTDTQYF
DNA: TGTGCCAGCAAGATTTCCGACCCAACAGATACGCAGTATTTT

size: NA
V: TRBV7-2
J: TRBJ2-1
D: TRBD2
CDR3: CASSFQPSGSLNEQFF
DNA: TGTGCCAGCAGCTTTCAACCTAGCGGGAGTTTGAATGAGCAGTTCTTC